In this sample, the clone carrying this TCR beta chain turned up a few times. The data originate from a study of blood T cell repertoires in COVID-19. Study-wide context: Acute and convalescent COVID-19 specimens originated in the United States, Italy and Spain.

Repertoires were generated with immunoSEQ multiplex PCR, while TCRdb's copy carries only in-frame clones and drops some. Of more than 45,000 clones detected, 82% appear once; the ten largest clones hold roughly 22%. The CDR3 has 15 residues. Looked up from germline, CDR1 is MNHEY and CDR2 is SVGAGI. V was pared by 8 bases and J by 4 bases, with 18 bases between. The TCR was taken from a woman aged 60-75 years with acute or convalescent COVID-19. The sequenced sample was peripheral blood. V is TRBV6-5 and J is TRBJ1-3; D call uncertain. The CDR3 sequence: CASRLKAAEGNTIYF. The CDR3 bases are TGTGCCAGCCGCCTCAAAGCGGCAGAAGGAAACACCATATATTTT.